This TCR beta chain was recovered during a study of human T cells and chemical hapten exposure. Study in general: Patches with 0.01% DPC went on the upper back, and the tests were read at 6 days.

This clonotype was detected many times. Its antigen is as yet unknown. This CDR3 has 16 amino acids. The junction had 7 bases not matched to a gene; V was cut back by 5 bases and J by 0 bases. CDR1 and CDR2 (germline): SGHVS, FNYEAQ. What the library attached to individual cDNA molecules were unique molecular identifiers. TCRdb reprocessed the RACE reads with MiXCR, giving one entry per CDR3 protein. The sample includes roughly 71,000 distinct CDR3 sequences, 11% of them seen just once. Study results and limitations: Donors in the study had alopecia, meaning their immune response may differ from healthy people's.

Time point noted: patch test 3, about 24 weeks after DPC sensitization. The treatment denotes: therapeutic diphenylcyclopropenone sensitization with weekly scalp DPC. People who gave samples had alopecia, were 18 to 70 years old, and were suitable for DPC. The sequence derives from a woman aged 45-65 years with alopecia areata. Some clones in this sample may be carry-over from other donors' samples. This chain uses TRBV7-6 with TRBJ1-1; TRBD1 agrees at 9 bases. Sequences were derived from whole blood, sampled in connection with sensitization to the hapten diphenylcyclopropenone (DPC). This CDR3 is CASSLTGGGLNTEAFF. As DNA, the CDR3 is TGTGCCAGCAGCCTGACAGGGGGAGGGTTGAACACTGAAGCTTTCTTT. Full variable domain (rest looked up from reference TRBV7-6 and TRBJ1-1): GAGVSQSPRYKVTKRGQDVALRCDPISGHVSLYWYRQALGQGPEFLTYFNYEAQQDKSGLPNDRFSAERPEGSISTLTIQRTEQRDSAMYRCASSLTGGGLNTEAFFGQGTRLTVV.